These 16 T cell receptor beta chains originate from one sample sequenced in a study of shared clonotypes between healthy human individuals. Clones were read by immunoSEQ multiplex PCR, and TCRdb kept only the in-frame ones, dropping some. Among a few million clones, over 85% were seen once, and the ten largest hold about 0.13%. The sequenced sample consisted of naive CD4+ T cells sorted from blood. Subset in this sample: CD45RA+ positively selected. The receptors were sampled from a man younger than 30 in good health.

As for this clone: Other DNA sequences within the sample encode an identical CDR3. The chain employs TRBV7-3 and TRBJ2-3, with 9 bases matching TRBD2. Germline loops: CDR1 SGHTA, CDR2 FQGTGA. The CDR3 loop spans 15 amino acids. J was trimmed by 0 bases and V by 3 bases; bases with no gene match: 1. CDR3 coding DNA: TGTGCCAGCAGCTTTAGCGGGGGAAGCACAGATACGCAGTATTTT. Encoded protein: CASSFSGGSTDTQYF. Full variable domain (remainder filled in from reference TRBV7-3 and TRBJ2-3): GAGVSQTPSNKVTEKGKYVELRCDPISGHTALYWYRQSLGQGPEFLIYFQGTGAADDSGLPNDRFFAVRPEGSVSTLKIQRTERGDSAVYLCASSFSGGSTDTQYFGPGTRLTVL.

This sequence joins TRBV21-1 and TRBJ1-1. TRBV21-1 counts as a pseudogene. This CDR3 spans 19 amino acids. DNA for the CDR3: TGTGCCAGCAGCATAATTAGCCTTGTCGGCTTCTCGGGGAACACTGAAGCTTTCTTT. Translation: CASSIISLVGFSGNTEAFF.

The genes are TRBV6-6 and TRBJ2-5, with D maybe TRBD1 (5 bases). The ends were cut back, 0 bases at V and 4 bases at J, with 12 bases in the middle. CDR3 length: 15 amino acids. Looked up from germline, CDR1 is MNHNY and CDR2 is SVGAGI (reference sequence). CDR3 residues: CASSYSQGLPETQYF. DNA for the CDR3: TGTGCCAGCAGTTACTCCCAGGGTCTCCCAGAGACCCAGTACTTC.

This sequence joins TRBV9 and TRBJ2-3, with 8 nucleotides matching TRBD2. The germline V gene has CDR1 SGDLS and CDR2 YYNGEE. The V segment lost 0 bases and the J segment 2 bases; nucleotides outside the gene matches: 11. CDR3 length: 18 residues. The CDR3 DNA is TGTGCCAGCAGCGTAGGAAGCCCGCTAGCGGGTGTCACAGATACGCAGTATTTT. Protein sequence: CASSVGSPLAGVTDTQYF.

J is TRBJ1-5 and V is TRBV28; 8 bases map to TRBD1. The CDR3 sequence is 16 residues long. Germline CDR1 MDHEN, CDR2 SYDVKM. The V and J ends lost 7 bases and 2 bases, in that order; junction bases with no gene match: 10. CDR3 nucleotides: TGTGCCAGCAACTCGGTAGGGACAGGACGCAATCAGCCCCAGCATTTT. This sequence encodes CASNSVGTGRNQPQHF.

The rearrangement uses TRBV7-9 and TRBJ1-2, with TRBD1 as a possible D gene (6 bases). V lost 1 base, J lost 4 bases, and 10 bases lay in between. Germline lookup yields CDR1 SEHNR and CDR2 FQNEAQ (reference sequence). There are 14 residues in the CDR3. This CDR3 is CASSLGAGVYGYTF. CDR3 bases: TGTGCCAGCAGCTTAGGGGCAGGGGTCTATGGCTACACCTTC. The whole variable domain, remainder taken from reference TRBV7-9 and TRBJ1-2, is DTGVSQNPRHKITKRGQNVTFRCDPISEHNRLYWYRQTLGQGPEFLTYFQNEAQLEKSRLLSDRFSAERPKGSFSTLEIQRTEQGDSAMYLCASSLGAGVYGYTFGSGTRLTVV.

In nucleotides, the CDR3 is TGTGCCAGCAGCTTACTTGCCATGGGCACTGAAGCTTTCTTT. Translation gives CASSLLAMGTEAFF. The V and J genes are TRBV11-2 and TRBJ1-1; D is undetermined. The germline V and J ends were trimmed by 2 bases and 4 bases, with 11 bases remaining between them. Per germline, CDR1 SGHAT and CDR2 FQNNGV. The CDR3 is 14 residues long.

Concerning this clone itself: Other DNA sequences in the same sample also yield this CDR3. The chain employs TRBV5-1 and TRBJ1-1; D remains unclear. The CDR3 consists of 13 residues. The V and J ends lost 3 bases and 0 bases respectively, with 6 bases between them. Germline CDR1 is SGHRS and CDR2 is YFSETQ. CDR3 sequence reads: CASSSTVNTEAFF. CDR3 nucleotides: TGCGCCAGCAGCTCGACGGTGAACACTGAAGCTTTCTTT. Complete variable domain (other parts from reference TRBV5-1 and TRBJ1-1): KAGVTQTPRYLIKTRGQQVTLSCSPISGHRSVSWYQQTPGQGLQFLFEYFSETQRNKGNFPGRFSGRQFSNSRSEMNVSTLELGDSALYLCASSSTVNTEAFFGQGTRLTVV.

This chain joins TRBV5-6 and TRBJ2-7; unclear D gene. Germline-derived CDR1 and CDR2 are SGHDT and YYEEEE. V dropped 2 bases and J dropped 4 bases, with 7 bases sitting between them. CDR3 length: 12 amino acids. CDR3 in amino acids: CASSFLQYEQYF. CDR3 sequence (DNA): TGTGCCAGCAGCTTCCTGCAGTACGAGCAGTACTTC.

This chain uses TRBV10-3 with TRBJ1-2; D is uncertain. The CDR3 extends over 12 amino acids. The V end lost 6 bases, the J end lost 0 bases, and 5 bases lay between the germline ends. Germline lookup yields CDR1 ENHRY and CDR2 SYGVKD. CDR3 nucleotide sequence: TGTGCCATCAGACAGACTAACTATGGCTACACCTTC. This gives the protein CAIRQTNYGYTF.

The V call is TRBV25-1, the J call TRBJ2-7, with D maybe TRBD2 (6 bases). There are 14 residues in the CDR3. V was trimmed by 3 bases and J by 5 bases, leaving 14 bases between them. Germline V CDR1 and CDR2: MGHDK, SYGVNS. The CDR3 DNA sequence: TGTGCCAGCAGTGAGGACCGGGGCGGGGACGAGCAGTACTTC. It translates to CASSEDRGGDEQYF.

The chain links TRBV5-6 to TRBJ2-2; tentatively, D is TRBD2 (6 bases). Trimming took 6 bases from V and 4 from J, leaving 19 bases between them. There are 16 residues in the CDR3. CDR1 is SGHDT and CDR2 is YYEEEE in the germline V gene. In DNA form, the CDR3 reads TGTGCCAGCAACCGAGCAGGTAGCGGAATCACCGGGGAGCTGTTTTTT. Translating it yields CASNRAGSGITGELFF. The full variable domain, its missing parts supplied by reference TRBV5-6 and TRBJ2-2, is DAGVTQSPTHLIKTRGQQVTLRCSPKSGHDTVSWYQQALGQGPQFIFQYYEEEERQRGNFPDRFSGHQFPNYSSELNVNALLLGDSALYLCASNRAGSGITGELFFGEGSRLTVL.

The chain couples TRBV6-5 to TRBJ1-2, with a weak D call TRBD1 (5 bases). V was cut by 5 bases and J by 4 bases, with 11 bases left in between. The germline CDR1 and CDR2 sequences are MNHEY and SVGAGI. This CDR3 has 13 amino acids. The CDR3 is CASSPEGVYGYTF. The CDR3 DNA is TGTGCCAGCAGTCCCGAAGGGGTCTATGGCTACACCTTC.

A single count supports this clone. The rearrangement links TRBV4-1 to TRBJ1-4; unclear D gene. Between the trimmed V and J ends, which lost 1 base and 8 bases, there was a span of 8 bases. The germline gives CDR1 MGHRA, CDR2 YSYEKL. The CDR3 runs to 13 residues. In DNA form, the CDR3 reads TGCGCCAGCAGCCAAGCCATGTCAGAAAAACTGTTTTTT. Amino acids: CASSQAMSEKLFF.

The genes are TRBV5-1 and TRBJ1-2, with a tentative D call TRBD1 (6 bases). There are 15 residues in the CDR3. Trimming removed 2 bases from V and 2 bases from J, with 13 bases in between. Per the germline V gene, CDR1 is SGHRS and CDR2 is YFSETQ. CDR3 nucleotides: TGCGCCAGCAGCTTTGAAGGGGGTCCAAACTATGGCTACACCTTC. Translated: CASSFEGGPNYGYTF.

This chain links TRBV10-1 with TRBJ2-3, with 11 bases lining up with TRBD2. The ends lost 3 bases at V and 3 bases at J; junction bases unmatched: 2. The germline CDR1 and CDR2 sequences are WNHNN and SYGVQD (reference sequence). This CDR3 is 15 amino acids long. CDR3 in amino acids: CASSDTSGGTDTQYF. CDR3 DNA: TGCGCCAGCAGTGACACTAGCGGGGGTACAGATACGCAGTATTTT.